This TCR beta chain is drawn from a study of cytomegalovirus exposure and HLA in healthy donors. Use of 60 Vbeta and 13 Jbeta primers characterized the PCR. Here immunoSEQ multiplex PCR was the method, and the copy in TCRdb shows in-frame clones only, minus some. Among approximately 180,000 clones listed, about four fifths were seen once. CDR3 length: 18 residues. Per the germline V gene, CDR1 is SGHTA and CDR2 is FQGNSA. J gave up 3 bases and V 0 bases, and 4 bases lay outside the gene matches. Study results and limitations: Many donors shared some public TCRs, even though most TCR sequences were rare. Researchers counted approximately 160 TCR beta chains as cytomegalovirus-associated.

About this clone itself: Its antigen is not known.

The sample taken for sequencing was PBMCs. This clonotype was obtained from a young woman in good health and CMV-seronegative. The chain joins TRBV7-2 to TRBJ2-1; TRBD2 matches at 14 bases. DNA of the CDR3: TGTGCCAGCAGCTTAGCCAGACTAGCGGGAGGGGACTACAATGAGCAGTTCTTC. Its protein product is CASSLARLAGGDYNEQFF.